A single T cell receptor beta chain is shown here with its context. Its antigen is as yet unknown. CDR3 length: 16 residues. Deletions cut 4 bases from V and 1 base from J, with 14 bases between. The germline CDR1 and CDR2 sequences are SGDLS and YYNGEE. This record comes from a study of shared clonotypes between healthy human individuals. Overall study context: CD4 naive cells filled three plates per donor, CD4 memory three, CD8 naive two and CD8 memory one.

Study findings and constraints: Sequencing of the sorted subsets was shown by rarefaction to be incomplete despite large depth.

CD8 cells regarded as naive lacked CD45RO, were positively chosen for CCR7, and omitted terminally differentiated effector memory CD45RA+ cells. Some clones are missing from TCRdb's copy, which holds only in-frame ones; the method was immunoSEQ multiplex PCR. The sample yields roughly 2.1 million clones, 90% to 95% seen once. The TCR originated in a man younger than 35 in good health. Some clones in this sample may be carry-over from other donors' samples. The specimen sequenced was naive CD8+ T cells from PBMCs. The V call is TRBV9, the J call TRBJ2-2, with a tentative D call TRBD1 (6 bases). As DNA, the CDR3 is TGTGCCAGCAGCCCACCGTCGGGACAGAACACCGGGGAGCTGTTTTTT. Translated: CASSPPSGQNTGELFF.